The 28 T cell receptor beta chains below were found in one sample sequenced in a study of cytomegalovirus exposure and HLA in healthy donors (TCRdb year 2017). Library method: the immunoSEQ multiplex PCR assay. For the multiplex PCR, a mixture combining 60 forward primers for TCR Vbeta segments and 13 reverse primers for TCR Jbeta segments was used. This is the immuneACCESS table as TCRdb keeps it, with only in-frame sequences that have V and J called. A part of the clones is gone; compared with another copy, unresolved V genes explain less than half, and the rest is unexplained. A total of about 140,000 clones appear in this sample, around 70% of them only once. The ten largest clones take up approximately 2% of the sample. Sequenced: PBMCs. These receptors came from a woman aged 60 to 75 in good health and CMV-seropositive.

V usage is TRBV28 and J usage is TRBJ1-2, with TRBD1 matching over 8 bases. Trimming at V came to 6 bases and at J to 4 bases, leaving 4 bases not matched to a gene. This CDR3 spans 13 amino acids. The germline gives CDR1 MDHEN, CDR2 SYDVKM. The CDR3 is CASRDRGPYGYTF. The CDR3 region has the DNA TGTGCCAGCAGAGACAGGGGACCCTATGGCTACACCTTC.

J is TRBJ2-3 and V is TRBV7-9, with TRBD2 matching 9 bases. The CDR3 has 16 residues. Germline V gene data show CDR1 as SEHNR and CDR2 as FQNEAQ (reference sequence). Trimming took 1 base from V and 1 from J; bases not matched to a gene: 3. In DNA, the CDR3 is TGTGCCAGCAGCTTAGGATCTAGCGGGGGCACAGATACGCAGTATTTT. Amino acids: CASSLGSSGGTDTQYF.

The chain employs TRBV5-1 and TRBJ2-3, with 12 bases lining up with TRBD2. The CDR3 runs 18 residues. Germline V gene data show CDR1 as SGHRS and CDR2 as YFSETQ. V trimming: 0 bases; J trimming: 2 bases; junction bases outside the gene matches: 7. This chain's CDR3 is CASSLGRTSGENTDTQYF. DNA for the CDR3: TGCGCCAGCAGCTTGGGGAGGACTAGCGGGGAGAACACAGATACGCAGTATTTT.

The genes are TRBV5-1 and TRBJ1-1; TRBD1 might be the D (5 bases). The V and J ends lost 3 bases and 6 bases respectively, with 15 bases between them. This CDR3 has 14 residues. CDR1 and CDR2 (germline): SGHRS, YFSETQ. As DNA, the CDR3 is TGCGCCAGCAGCTACGGGGGGGTTCCTTCTGAAGCTTTCTTT. Protein sequence: CASSYGGVPSEAFF.

The chain employs TRBV2 and TRBJ1-5, with D possibly TRBD1 on 6 matching bases. Germline loops: CDR1 SNHLY, CDR2 FYNNEI. The CDR3 runs to 14 residues. Trimming shortened V by 0 bases and J by 11 bases, and 14 bases separated the two germline ends. CDR3 amino acids: CASSEASGGWTQHF. The DNA for the CDR3 is TGTGCCAGCAGTGAAGCGAGCGGGGGCTGGACCCAGCATTTT.

This rearrangement joins TRBV7-9 to TRBJ2-5; 7 nucleotides align to TRBD2. The V gene's germline CDR1 is SEHNR and CDR2 FQNEAQ (reference sequence). With 5 bases clipped from V and 7 bases from J, the junction kept 13 bases outside the gene matches. The CDR3 totals 15 residues. CDR3 nucleotides: TGTGCCAGCAGCAAGGATGCTAGCGGAGGTGGGACCCAGTACTTC. This gives the protein CASSKDASGGGTQYF.

On this clone: Other DNA sequences in this specimen translate into the identical CDR3. The genes are TRBV28 and TRBJ1-1; unclear D gene. CDR1 MDHEN and CDR2 SYDVKM come from the germline V gene. The CDR3 contains 14 residues. V was shortened by 6 bases and J by 1 base, with 12 bases between the two germline ends. Written as DNA, the CDR3 is TGTGCCAGCAGGTCGGGAGGGCGGAACACTGAAGCTTTCTTT. It codes for CASRSGGRNTEAFF.

CDR3 in DNA: TGTGCCAGCAGTCCGACAGGATTTTGGAGCTCCTACGAGCAGTACTTC. It translates to CASSPTGFWSSYEQYF. The chain carries TRBV25-1 and TRBJ2-7; D may be TRBD1 (6 bases). Trimming cost V 5 bases and J 0 bases, with 17 bases left between them. The CDR3 runs to 16 residues. Germline loops: CDR1 MGHDK, CDR2 SYGVNS.

The chain links TRBV5-1 to TRBJ2-5, with D maybe TRBD1 (5 bases). From germline, CDR1 is SGHRS and CDR2 YFSETQ. Trimming removed 1 base at V and 3 bases at J, with 10 bases between. The CDR3 is made up of 14 amino acids. The CDR3 reads CASSLIQGEETQYF. The CDR3 DNA reads TGCGCCAGCAGCTTGATTCAGGGTGAAGAGACCCAGTACTTC.

This chain links TRBV5-1 with TRBJ2-5; the match to TRBD2 covers 11 bases. With 4 bases clipped from V and 2 bases from J, the junction kept 4 bases outside the gene matches. CDR1 and CDR2 (germline): SGHRS, YFSETQ. The CDR3 runs 15 residues. The CDR3: CASSMRLAGQETQYF. The CDR3 bases are TGCGCCAGCAGCATGAGACTAGCGGGGCAAGAGACCCAGTACTTC.

The J gene is TRBJ2-5, the V gene TRBV5-1; maybe TRBD2 (5 bases). V was pared by 4 bases and J by 5 bases, with 15 bases between. Germline assignment: CDR1 SGHRS and CDR2 YFSETQ. This CDR3 has 14 amino acids. The CDR3 DNA follows: TGCGCCAGCAGCACTGGACCGAGAGGGGAGACCCAGTACTTC. Translating gives CASSTGPRGETQYF.

The chain carries TRBV11-2 and TRBJ2-5, with D tentatively TRBD2 (6 bases). With 0 bases removed from V and 9 bases from J, the gap between germline ends came to 17 bases. This CDR3 contains 15 residues. CDR1 is SGHAT and CDR2 is FQNNGV in the germline V gene. The CDR3 region is CASSLDHTTWGAQYF. The CDR3 nucleotides read TGTGCCAGCAGCTTAGATCACACGACTTGGGGGGCCCAGTACTTC.

This sequence joins TRBV30 and TRBJ2-3; 7 bases match TRBD2. Germline trimming cut 3 bases from V and 2 bases from J; bases unmatched to any gene: 5. Germline V gene sequence: CDR1 GTSNPN, CDR2 SVGIG (reference sequence). This CDR3 spans 14 amino acids. CDR3 sequence reads: CAWSRAGPTDTQYF. CDR3 nucleotide sequence: TGTGCCTGGAGCCGAGCGGGACCCACAGATACGCAGTATTTT.

J is TRBJ1-3 and V is TRBV15; D is possibly TRBD1 (5 bases). The CDR3 extends over 16 amino acids. V shed 1 base and J shed 5 bases, with 15 bases lying between them. Per germline, CDR1 LNHNV and CDR2 YYDKDF (reference sequence). As DNA, the CDR3 is TGTGCCACCAGCAGAGGCCGCGGGGGTACTAGAAACACCATATATTTT. The encoded protein is CATSRGRGGTRNTIYF.

The CDR3, as DNA: TGTGCCAGCTCACCATTGTCGGGGTCTAGGAGCACTGAAGCTTTCTTT. Amino acid sequence: CASSPLSGSRSTEAFF. The rearrangement links TRBV18 to TRBJ1-1; D not resolved. This CDR3 spans 16 amino acids. Between the trimmed V and J ends, which lost 2 bases and 4 bases, there was a span of 17 bases. CDR1 is KGHSH and CDR2 is LQKENI in the germline V gene.

The V and J genes are TRBV28 and TRBJ1-1; D is undetermined. The CDR3 runs 13 residues. The germline gives CDR1 MDHEN, CDR2 SYDVKM. Trimming cost V 6 bases and J 4 bases, with 12 bases left between them. CDR3 region: CASSRNPRTEAFF. The CDR3 DNA is TGTGCCAGCAGCCGCAACCCGCGCACTGAAGCTTTCTTT.

Turning to this clone: At one of its ends the junction is not consistent with the germline gene, which may arise from a read error. The chain joins TRBV7-9 to TRBJ1-2; 9 nucleotides align to TRBD1. In germline, CDR1 is SEHNR, CDR2 FQNEAQ (reference sequence). This CDR3 is 12 amino acids long. CDR3 in amino acids: CSSSQGQGGYTF. The CDR3 DNA is TGTTCCAGCAGCCAAGGACAGGGGGGCTACACCTTC.

This clone has more than one count but fewer than ten. V and J are TRBV6-5 and TRBJ1-5, with 8 bases matching TRBD1. Germline V CDR1 and CDR2: MNHEY, SVGAGI. V lost 2 bases to trimming and J lost 10 bases; unmatched junction nucleotides: 13. The CDR3 is made up of 16 amino acids. The CDR3: CASSYPGQGACRPQHF. The CDR3, as DNA: TGTGCCAGCAGTTACCCCGGCCAGGGGGCTTGTCGCCCCCAGCATTTT.

This chain connects TRBV7-8 to TRBJ1-2; D unresolved. There are 12 residues in the CDR3. V lost 4 bases, J lost 8 bases, and 11 bases lay in between. The germline CDR1 and CDR2 sequences are SGHVS and FQNEAQ. DNA of the CDR3: TGTGCCAGCAGCTCGGGAGTAGGGGGCTACACCTTC. Translating gives CASSSGVGGYTF. The full variable domain, rest sourced from reference TRBV7-8 and TRBJ1-2, is GAGVSQSPRYKVAKRGQDVALRCDPISGHVSLFWYQQALGQGPEFLTYFQNEAQLDKSGLPSDRFFAERPEGSVSTLKIQRTQQEDSAVYLCASSSGVGGYTFGSGTRLTVV.

V usage is TRBV2 and J usage is TRBJ1-1, with D hard to call. This CDR3 has 14 amino acids. Trimming pared 5 bases from V and 1 base from J, leaving 11 bases between. Germline V gives CDR1 SNHLY, CDR2 FYNNEI. CDR3 sequence reads: CASSNNPGNTEAFF. The DNA of the CDR3 is TGTGCCAGCAGTAACAACCCGGGGAACACTGAAGCTTTCTTT.

The chain employs TRBV5-1 and TRBJ2-3; TRBD1 matches at 7 bases. This CDR3 is built from 15 residues. Germline V gives CDR1 SGHRS, CDR2 YFSETQ. Losses at the gene ends were 0 bases for V and 1 base for J; bases not matched to a gene: 2. For the CDR3, the DNA is TGCGCCAGCAGCTTGGATGACAGGGGCACAGATACGCAGTATTTT. It specifies CASSLDDRGTDTQYF.

The chain joins TRBV6-6 to TRBJ2-2, with TRBD1 matching over 9 bases. Trimming cost V 6 bases and J 1 base; bases outside gene matches: 6. CDR1 is MNHNY and CDR2 is SVGAGI in the germline V gene (reference sequence). The CDR3 runs 16 residues. CDR3 DNA sequence: TGTGCCAGCAGATCCACAGGGGGCGGGAACACCGGGGAGCTGTTTTTT. Protein product: CASRSTGGGNTGELFF.

The V call is TRBV5-4, the J call TRBJ2-3; 8 positions agree with TRBD2. The CDR3 consists of 15 residues. Germline CDR1 SGHNT, CDR2 YYREEE (reference sequence). J gave up 3 bases and V 3 bases, and 6 bases lay outside the gene matches. This chain's CDR3 is CASSSKRELTDTQYF. CDR3 sequence (DNA): TGTGCCAGCAGCTCTAAGCGGGAGCTTACAGATACGCAGTATTTT.

The rearrangement uses TRBV25-1 and TRBJ2-3, with 11 bases matching TRBD1. The trim removed 5 bases at V and 6 bases at J, leaving 7 bases unmatched. The CDR3 contains 15 residues. From germline, CDR1 is MGHDK and CDR2 SYGVNS. The CDR3 DNA reads TGTGCCAGCAGTATAGGGACAGGGGGACCGGATACGCAGTATTTT. Encoded protein: CASSIGTGGPDTQYF.

This chain uses TRBV2 with TRBJ2-7; 12 bases fit TRBD2. Germline-derived CDR1 and CDR2 are SNHLY and FYNNEI. Germline trimming cut 8 bases from V and 2 bases from J; bases unmatched to any gene: 10. The CDR3 covers 16 residues. The CDR3 protein is CASAGHRLAGAYEQYF. The CDR3 bases are TGTGCCAGCGCGGGACACCGACTAGCGGGGGCCTACGAGCAGTACTTC.

V and J are TRBV6-4 and TRBJ1-1; D gene unclear. Trimming removed 6 bases from V and 8 bases from J, with 10 bases in between. CDR1 is MRHNA and CDR2 is SNTAGT in the germline V gene. The CDR3 spans 11 residues. CDR3 nucleotide sequence: TGTGCCAGCAGGGCCAGAGGAGAAGCTTTCTTT. Protein product: CASRARGEAFF.

The rearrangement joins TRBV4-1 to TRBJ2-3; the match to TRBD2 covers 8 bases. The length of the CDR3 is 15 residues. Germline V gene data show CDR1 as MGHRA and CDR2 as YSYEKL. V dropped 6 bases and J dropped 2; count of bases not matched to a gene: 7. CDR3 protein: CASSQRTSNTDTQYF. Written as DNA, the CDR3 is TGCGCCAGCAGTCAGAGGACTAGCAACACAGATACGCAGTATTTT.

This clone has a handful of counts. V is TRBV5-6 and J is TRBJ2-1, with a tentative D call TRBD2 (6 bases). The germline V and J ends were trimmed by 0 bases and 8 bases, with 12 bases remaining between them. The CDR3 spans 14 residues. Germline V lookup: CDR1 SGHDT, CDR2 YYEEEE. CDR3 sequence (DNA): TGTGCCAGCAGCTTGGTGCCCGGGAGTGATGAGCAGTTCTTC. It codes for CASSLVPGSDEQFF.